These 27 T cell receptor beta chains share one sample of origin, sequenced in a study of T cells in Graves' hyperthyroidism and ophthalmopathy. RNA transcripts provided the source from which TCR beta CDR3 regions were amplified. TCR CDR3 regions were first amplified by RT-PCR with HTBI primers. TCRdb itself ran the multiplex PCR reads through MiXCR, one entry per CDR3 protein. The sample carries 550,000 to 850,000 distinct CDR3 sequences, around 20% recorded once. What was sequenced was blood. All receptors come from a woman in her forties or fifties with Graves' hyperthyroidism that later progressed to Graves' ophthalmopathy.

This clonotype was detected ten times or more. The chain combines TRBV20-1 with TRBJ1-2; 9 positions agree with TRBD1. CDR3 length: 14 residues. Germline CDR1 is DFQATT and CDR2 is SNEGSKA (reference sequence). The trim removed 8 bases at V and 5 bases at J, leaving 12 bases unmatched. In nucleotides, the CDR3 is TGCAGTCGAATCTACAGGGGGCAGGGGTATGGCTACACCTTC. Translation: CSRIYRGQGYGYTF.

This clonotype was seen ten or more times. J is TRBJ1-2 and V is TRBV18; perhaps TRBD1 as D (5 bases). Germline CDR1 KGHSH, CDR2 LQKENI. There are 11 residues in the CDR3. Trimming pared 2 bases from V and 10 bases from J, leaving 8 bases between. The CDR3 DNA sequence: TGTGCCAGCTCACCAGTGGGGGACTACACCTTC. The encoded protein is CASSPVGDYTF.

There are a few counts of this clonotype. The rearrangement joins TRBV7-9 to TRBJ1-3; D unresolved. CDR3 length equals 14 residues. V lost 9 bases, J lost 1 base, and 13 bases lay in between. Germline CDR1 reads SEHNR; CDR2 reads FQNEAQ (reference sequence). The CDR3 region is CASCPTGSGNTIYF. CDR3 DNA sequence: TGTGCCAGTTGCCCGACGGGATCTGGAAACACCATATATTTT. The full variable domain, completed using reference TRBV7-9 and TRBJ1-3, is DTGVSQNPRHKITKRGQNVTFRCDPISEHNRLYWYRQTLGQGPEFLTYFQNEAQLEKSRLLSDRFSAERPKGSFSTLEIQRTEQGDSAMYLCASCPTGSGNTIYFGEGSWLTVV.

The gene calls are TRBV13 and TRBJ2-3; D call uncertain. The CDR3 extends over 13 amino acids. CDR1 PRHDT and CDR2 FYEKMQ come from the germline V gene (reference sequence). The V gene lost 5 bases and the J gene lost 4 bases, with 10 bases spanning the gap. Here the CDR3 DNA reads TGTGCCAGCAGCCCGGAGCTGGCAGATACGCAGTATTTT. Its protein is CASSPELADTQYF.

The table lists this clonotype with a few counts. This sequence joins TRBV15 and TRBJ2-3; TRBD2 matches at 7 bases. Per the germline V gene, CDR1 is LNHNV and CDR2 is YYDKDF (reference sequence). The length of the CDR3 is 15 residues. The trim removed 3 bases at V and 0 bases at J, leaving 3 bases unmatched. This CDR3 reads CATSRASGSTDTQYF. The CDR3 DNA reads as TGTGCCACCAGCAGGGCTAGCGGAAGCACAGATACGCAGTATTTT. The full variable domain, completed using reference TRBV15 and TRBJ2-3, is DAMVIQNPRYQVTQFGKPVTLSCSQTLNHNVMYWYQQKSSQAPKLLFHYYDKDFNNEADTPDNFQSRRPNTSFCFLDIRSPGLGDTAMYLCATSRASGSTDTQYFGPGTRLTVL.

This clonotype was picked up a small number of times. The V gene is TRBV7-9, the J gene TRBJ1-1; D uncertain. The CDR3 extends over 13 amino acids. Germline V gene data show CDR1 as SEHNR and CDR2 as FQNEAQ (reference sequence). V lost 5 bases and J 1 base, leaving 8 bases between the germline ends. CDR3 sequence: CASSTRKNTEAFF. Written as DNA, the CDR3 is TGTGCCAGCAGCACGCGAAAGAACACTGAAGCTTTCTTT. The full variable domain, rest sourced from reference TRBV7-9 and TRBJ1-1, is DTGVSQNPRHKITKRGQNVTFRCDPISEHNRLYWYRQTLGQGPEFLTYFQNEAQLEKSRLLSDRFSAERPKGSFSTLEIQRTEQGDSAMYLCASSTRKNTEAFFGQGTRLTVV.

This clonotype occurred a few times. The V and J genes are TRBV6-1 and TRBJ2-1; D might be TRBD1 or TRBD2, each matching 6 bases. The germline V and J ends were trimmed by 7 bases and 3 bases, with 19 bases remaining between them. The CDR3 length is 16 residues. Germline lookup yields CDR1 MNHNS and CDR2 SASEGT. CDR3 sequence (DNA): TGTGCCAGCATCCCCGCCCCCGGGGGCGGCTACAATGAGCAGTTCTTC. Translating gives CASIPAPGGGYNEQFF.

The sample holds a few counts of this clonotype. The rearrangement joins TRBV29-1 to TRBJ2-3, with TRBD2 as a possible D gene (5 bases). From germline, CDR1 is SQVTM and CDR2 ANQGSEA. The CDR3 is 16 amino acids. The V end lost 0 bases, the J end lost 4 bases, and 17 bases lay between the germline ends. CDR3 amino acids: CSVEEGTATGADTQYF. In nucleotides, the CDR3 is TGCAGCGTTGAAGAAGGTACAGCGACCGGGGCAGATACGCAGTATTTT.

The CDR3 is CATSRDKAGPREQYF. DNA for the CDR3: TGTGCCACCAGCAGAGATAAGGCGGGGCCCCGTGAGCAGTACTTC. The V and J genes are TRBV15 and TRBJ2-7, with TRBD2 as a possible D gene (6 bases). V lost 0 bases, J lost 7 bases, and 16 bases lay in between. Germline V gives CDR1 LNHNV, CDR2 YYDKDF (reference sequence). The CDR3 covers 15 residues.

Many counts were recorded for this clonotype. The chain uses TRBV5-5 and TRBJ2-5; weak D call: TRBD2 (6 bases). The CDR3 totals 14 residues. Trimming took off 3 bases at V and 5 bases at J, with 14 bases between the two ends. CDR1 SGHKS and CDR2 YYEKEE come from the germline V gene (reference sequence). For the CDR3, the DNA is TGTGCCAGCAGCTACACAGGCGGGATGGAGACCCAGTACTTC. It codes for CASSYTGGMETQYF.

This clonotype was recorded many times. This rearrangement joins TRBV2 to TRBJ1-4; the D is unclear. The ends were cut back, 1 base at V and 0 bases at J, with 3 bases in the middle. Germline CDR1 reads SNHLY; CDR2 reads FYNNEI. This CDR3 spans 14 amino acids. CDR3 sequence reads: CASSEGATNEKLFF. The CDR3 coding sequence is TGTGCCAGCAGTGAAGGGGCAACTAATGAAAAACTGTTTTTT.

The V gene is TRBV5-6, the J gene TRBJ1-2; D gene unclear. Germline values: CDR1 SGHDT, CDR2 YYEEEE. The CDR3 consists of 15 residues. The V gene lost 0 bases and the J gene lost 4 bases, with 13 bases spanning the gap. The DNA for the CDR3 is TGTGCCAGCAGCTTGGGAGGGCTGGGTAGCTATGGCTACACCTTC. As protein: CASSLGGLGSYGYTF. The whole variable domain, filled in from reference TRBV5-6 and TRBJ1-2, reads DAGVTQSPTHLIKTRGQQVTLRCSPKSGHDTVSWYQQALGQGPQFIFQYYEEEERQRGNFPDRFSGHQFPNYSSELNVNALLLGDSALYLCASSLGGLGSYGYTFGSGTRLTVV.

This clonotype was recorded many times. This rearrangement joins TRBV3-1 to TRBJ1-2, with D hard to call. The ends were cut back, 1 base at V and 3 bases at J, with 12 bases in the middle. Germline CDR1 is LGHDT and CDR2 is YNNKEL (reference sequence). The CDR3 extends over 15 amino acids. For the CDR3, the DNA is TGTGCCAGCAGCCAAGGTTTGGGAGCGGACTATGGCTACACCTTC. This gives the protein CASSQGLGADYGYTF.

The chain uses TRBV29-1 and TRBJ2-2, with D possibly being TRBD2 (6 bases). The length of the CDR3 is 15 residues. Trimming took 7 bases from V and 3 from J, leaving 18 bases between them. In germline, CDR1 is SQVTM, CDR2 ANQGSEA. CDR3 coding DNA: TGCAGCGCTCGATCAGGTTGGGGGGACACCGGGGAGCTGTTTTTT. Its translation is CSARSGWGDTGELFF.

In its sample, this clonotype was seen many times. This chain links TRBV30 with TRBJ1-1; D is unclear. The germline CDR1 and CDR2 sequences are GTSNPN and SVGIG (reference sequence). Deletions cut 2 bases from V and 3 bases from J, with 16 bases between. CDR3 length equals 15 residues. The CDR3 DNA follows: TGTGCCTGGAGTAACCTCTTCAGAGGGCACACTGAAGCTTTCTTT. Translation gives CAWSNLFRGHTEAFF.

V is TRBV19 and J is TRBJ2-1; 8 bases agree with TRBD1. The trim removed 5 bases at V and 6 bases at J, leaving 9 bases unmatched. The length of the CDR3 is 15 residues. The germline V gene encodes CDR1 LNHDA and CDR2 SQIVND (reference sequence). The CDR3 bases are TGTGCCAGTAGTCCCGTGGACAGGGTTGTCAATGAGCAGTTCTTC. It codes for CASSPVDRVVNEQFF.

In its sample, this clonotype was seen a few times. The chain links TRBV25-1 to TRBJ1-1, with 7 bases that match TRBD1. Germline CDR1 MGHDK, CDR2 SYGVNS. V lost 6 bases and J lost 4; bases outside the gene matches: 11. The CDR3 length is 15 residues. CDR3 residues: CASRTPGGTATEAFF. In DNA, the CDR3 is TGTGCCAGCAGGACACCAGGGGGGACGGCCACTGAAGCTTTCTTT.

This clonotype has more than one count but fewer than ten. This rearrangement joins TRBV9 to TRBJ2-3; 7 bases are shared with TRBD1. V shed 4 bases, J shed 2 bases, and the junction held 10 bases outside the gene matches. This CDR3 spans 16 amino acids. Germline V gene data show CDR1 as SGDLS and CDR2 as YYNGEE. The DNA of the CDR3 is TGTGCCAGCAGCATACAGACAGGGCGGAACACAGATACGCAGTATTTT. Its translation is CASSIQTGRNTDTQYF.

There are many counts of this clonotype. V and J are TRBV29-1 and TRBJ1-1; possibly TRBD1 for D (5 bases). V gave up 5 bases and J gave up 1 base, with 11 bases separating them. The CDR3 extends over 13 amino acids. Looked up from germline, CDR1 is SQVTM and CDR2 is ANQGSEA. CDR3 DNA sequence: TGCAGCGTTACTAGTACAGGGAACACTGAAGCTTTCTTT. Translating gives CSVTSTGNTEAFF.

The V and J genes are TRBV13 and TRBJ1-5; D is ambiguous. This CDR3 spans 12 amino acids. Germline CDR1 is PRHDT and CDR2 is FYEKMQ (reference sequence). Trimming stripped 5 bases from V and 4 bases from J, with 6 bases between. CDR3 residues: CASSALNQPQHF. The CDR3 bases are TGTGCCAGCAGCGCCCTAAATCAGCCCCAGCATTTT.

The rearrangement links TRBV24-1 to TRBJ2-5; 10 nucleotides match TRBD1. Germline lookup yields CDR1 KGHDR and CDR2 SFDVKD. This CDR3 has 15 residues. V gave up 3 bases and J gave up 3 bases; unmatched junction bases: 3. In DNA form, the CDR3 reads TGTGCCACCAGTGATGCCGGGACAGGGGAAGAGACCCAGTACTTC. As protein: CATSDAGTGEETQYF.

This chain joins TRBV11-2 and TRBJ1-5, with D possibly TRBD1 on 6 matching bases. Trimming pared 4 bases from V and 0 bases from J, leaving 13 bases between. From germline, CDR1 is SGHAT and CDR2 FQNNGV. The CDR3 length is 16 residues. Here the CDR3 reads CASSSTGTDSNQPQHF. In DNA, the CDR3 is TGTGCCAGCAGCTCCACAGGGACGGATAGCAATCAGCCCCAGCATTTT.

The count of this clonotype is one. The chain joins TRBV28 to TRBJ1-5; 9 positions match TRBD1. V lost 6 bases, J lost 9 bases, and 9 bases stayed unmatched. Per germline, CDR1 MDHEN and CDR2 SYDVKM. This CDR3 spans 14 amino acids. The chain's CDR3 is CASSLDRGRGPQHF. DNA for the CDR3: TGTGCCAGCAGCTTGGACAGGGGCCGGGGGCCCCAGCATTTT.

This clonotype was recorded many times. The chain joins TRBV5-1 to TRBJ1-2; 8 positions match TRBD1. Germline lookup yields CDR1 SGHRS and CDR2 YFSETQ. The CDR3 is 15 residues long. V was pared by 2 bases and J by 7 bases, with 10 bases of the junction left unmatched. The CDR3 DNA sequence: TGCGCCAGCAGCTTCACAGGGGGAGAGGCTAGTGGCTACACCTTC. It specifies CASSFTGGEASGYTF.

Only a few counts were recorded for this clonotype. The genes are TRBV6-1 and TRBJ1-2, with D possibly TRBD1 on 5 matching bases. V lost 6 bases and J 5 bases, leaving 10 bases between the germline ends. This CDR3 has 12 amino acids. Germline CDR1 is MNHNS and CDR2 is SASEGT. The CDR3 loop is CASRKTVYGYTF. The CDR3 DNA reads as TGTGCCAGCAGAAAGACAGTTTATGGCTACACCTTC.

This rearrangement joins TRBV6-1 to TRBJ1-1, with a tentative D call TRBD1 (5 bases). This CDR3 comprises 17 residues. Germline CDR1 MNHNS, CDR2 SASEGT. V was cut by 8 bases and J by 4 bases, with 26 bases left in between. The CDR3 loop reads CASCVLHLGGSSTEAFF. In DNA form, the CDR3 reads TGTGCCAGCTGTGTCCTACACTTGGGGGGTTCTTCCACTGAAGCTTTCTTT.

This clonotype has a count of ten or more. The CDR3 loop is CASSPRISGYNEQFF. The CDR3 region has the DNA TGTGCCAGCAGCCCCCGGATCAGCGGTTACAATGAGCAGTTCTTC. This chain connects TRBV3-1 to TRBJ2-1; TRBD2 is a possible D gene (5 bases). The CDR3 consists of 15 residues. Trimming removed 4 bases at V and 4 bases at J, with 14 bases between. CDR1 is LGHDT, CDR2 YNNKEL, per germline (reference sequence).